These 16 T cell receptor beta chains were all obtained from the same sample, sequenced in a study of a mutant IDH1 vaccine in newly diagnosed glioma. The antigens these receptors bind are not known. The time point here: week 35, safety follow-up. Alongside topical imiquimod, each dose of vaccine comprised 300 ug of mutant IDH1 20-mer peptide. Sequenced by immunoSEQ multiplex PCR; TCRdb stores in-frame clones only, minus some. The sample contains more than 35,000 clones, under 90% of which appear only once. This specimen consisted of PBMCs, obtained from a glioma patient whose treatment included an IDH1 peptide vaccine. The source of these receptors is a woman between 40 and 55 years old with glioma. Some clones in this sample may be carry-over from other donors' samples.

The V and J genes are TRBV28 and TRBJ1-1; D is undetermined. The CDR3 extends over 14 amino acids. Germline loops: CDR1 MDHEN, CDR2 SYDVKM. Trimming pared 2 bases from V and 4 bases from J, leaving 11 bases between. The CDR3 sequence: CASSLRSRSTEAFF. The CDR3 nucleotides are TGTGCCAGCAGTTTAAGGAGTCGCAGCACTGAAGCTTTCTTT.

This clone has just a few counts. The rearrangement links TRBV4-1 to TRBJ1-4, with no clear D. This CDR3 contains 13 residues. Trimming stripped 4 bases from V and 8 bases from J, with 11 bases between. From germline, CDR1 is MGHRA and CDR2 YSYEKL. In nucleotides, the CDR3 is TGCGCCAGCAGCCGAAAGGAACCCGAAAAACTGTTTTTT. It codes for CASSRKEPEKLFF.

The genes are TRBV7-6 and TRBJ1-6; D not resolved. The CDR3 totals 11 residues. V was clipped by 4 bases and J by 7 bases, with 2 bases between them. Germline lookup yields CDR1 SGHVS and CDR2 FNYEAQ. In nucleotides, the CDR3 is TGTGCCAGCAGCTCAAATTCACCCCTCCACTTT. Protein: CASSSNSPLHF.

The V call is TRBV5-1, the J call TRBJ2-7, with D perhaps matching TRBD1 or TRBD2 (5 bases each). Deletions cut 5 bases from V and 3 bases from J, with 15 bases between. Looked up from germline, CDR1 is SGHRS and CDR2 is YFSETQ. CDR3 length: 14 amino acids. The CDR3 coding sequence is TGCGCCAGCAGATACCGGGACGGAAACTACGAGCAGTACTTC. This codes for CASRYRDGNYEQYF.

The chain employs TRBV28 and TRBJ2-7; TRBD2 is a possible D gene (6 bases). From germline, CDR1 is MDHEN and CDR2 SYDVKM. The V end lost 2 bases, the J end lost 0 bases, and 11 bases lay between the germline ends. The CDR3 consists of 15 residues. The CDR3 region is CASSLRGTVSYEQYF. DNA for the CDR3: TGTGCCAGCAGTTTACGGGGGACGGTCTCCTACGAGCAGTACTTC. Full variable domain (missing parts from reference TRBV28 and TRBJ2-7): DVKVTQSSRYLVKRTGEKVFLECVQDMDHENMFWYRQDPGLGLRLIYFSYDVKMKEKGDIPEGYSVSREKKERFSLILESASTNQTSMYLCASSLRGTVSYEQYFGPGTRLTVT.

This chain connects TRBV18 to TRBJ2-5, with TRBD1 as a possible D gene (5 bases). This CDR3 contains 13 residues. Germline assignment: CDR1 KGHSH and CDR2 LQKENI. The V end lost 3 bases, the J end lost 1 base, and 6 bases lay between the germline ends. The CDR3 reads CASSPQGQETQYF. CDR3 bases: TGTGCCAGCTCACCCCAGGGCCAAGAGACCCAGTACTTC.

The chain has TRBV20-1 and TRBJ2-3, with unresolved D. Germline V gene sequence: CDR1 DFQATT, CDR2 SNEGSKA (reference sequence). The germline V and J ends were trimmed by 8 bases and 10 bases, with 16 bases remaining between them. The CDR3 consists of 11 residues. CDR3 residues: CSIHKAGAQYF. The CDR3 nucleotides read TGCAGTATACATAAGGCCGGTGCGCAGTATTTT.

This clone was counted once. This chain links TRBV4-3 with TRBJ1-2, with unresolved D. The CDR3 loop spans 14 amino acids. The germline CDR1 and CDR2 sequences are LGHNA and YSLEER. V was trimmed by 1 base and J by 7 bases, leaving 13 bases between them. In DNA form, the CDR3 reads TGCGCCAGCAGCCAAGGGTTTCCAATAGGTGGCTACACCTTC. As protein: CASSQGFPIGGYTF.

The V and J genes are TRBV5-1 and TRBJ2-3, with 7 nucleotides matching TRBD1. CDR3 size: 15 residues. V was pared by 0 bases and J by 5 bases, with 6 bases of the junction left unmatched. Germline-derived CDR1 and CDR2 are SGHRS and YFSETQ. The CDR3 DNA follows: TGCGCCAGCAGCTTGGCCATAGGGGGCGAAGATACGCAGTATTTT. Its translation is CASSLAIGGEDTQYF.

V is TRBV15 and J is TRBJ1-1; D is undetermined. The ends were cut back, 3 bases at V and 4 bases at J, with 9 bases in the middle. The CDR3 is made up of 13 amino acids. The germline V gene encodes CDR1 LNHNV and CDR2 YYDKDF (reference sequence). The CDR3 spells CATSRDPGTEAFF. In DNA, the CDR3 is TGTGCCACCAGCAGGGACCCGGGCACTGAAGCTTTCTTT.

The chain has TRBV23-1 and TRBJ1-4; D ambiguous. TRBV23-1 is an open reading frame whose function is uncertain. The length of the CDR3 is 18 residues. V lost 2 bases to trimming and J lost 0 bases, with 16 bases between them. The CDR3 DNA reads TGCGCCAGCAGTCAAGAGCCCGCAGCCAGTGCAACTAATGAAAAACTGTTTTTT. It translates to CASSQEPAASATNEKLFF.

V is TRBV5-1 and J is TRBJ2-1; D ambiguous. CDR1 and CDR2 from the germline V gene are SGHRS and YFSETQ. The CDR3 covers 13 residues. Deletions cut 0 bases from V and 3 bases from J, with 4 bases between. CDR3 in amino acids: CASSLASYNEQFF. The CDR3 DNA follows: TGCGCCAGCAGCTTGGCCAGCTACAATGAGCAGTTCTTC. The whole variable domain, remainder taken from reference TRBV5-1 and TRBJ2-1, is KAGVTQTPRYLIKTRGQQVTLSCSPISGHRSVSWYQQTPGQGLQFLFEYFSETQRNKGNFPGRFSGRQFSNSRSEMNVSTLELGDSALYLCASSLASYNEQFFGPGTRLTVL.

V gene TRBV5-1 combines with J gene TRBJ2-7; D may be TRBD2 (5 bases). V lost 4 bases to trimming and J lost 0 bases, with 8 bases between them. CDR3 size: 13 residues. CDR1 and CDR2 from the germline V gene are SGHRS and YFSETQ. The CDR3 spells CASSPGLSYEQYF. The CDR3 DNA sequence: TGCGCCAGCAGCCCCGGACTCTCCTACGAGCAGTACTTC.

CDR3 in amino acids: CASRRGPSYGYTF. The CDR3 nucleotides read TGTGCCAGCAGGAGGGGGCCCAGCTATGGCTACACCTTC. The J gene is TRBJ1-2, the V gene TRBV28; 7 bases line up with TRBD1. CDR1 MDHEN and CDR2 SYDVKM come from the germline V gene. The V segment lost 6 bases and the J segment 4 bases; nucleotides outside the gene matches: 5. CDR3 size: 13 residues.

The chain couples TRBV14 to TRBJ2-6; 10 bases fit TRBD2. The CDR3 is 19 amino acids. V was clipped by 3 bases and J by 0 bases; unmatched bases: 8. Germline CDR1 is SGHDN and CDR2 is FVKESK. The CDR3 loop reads CASSQGRLAGYSGANVLTF. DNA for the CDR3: TGTGCCAGCAGCCAGGGGAGACTAGCGGGCTACTCTGGGGCCAACGTCCTGACTTTC.

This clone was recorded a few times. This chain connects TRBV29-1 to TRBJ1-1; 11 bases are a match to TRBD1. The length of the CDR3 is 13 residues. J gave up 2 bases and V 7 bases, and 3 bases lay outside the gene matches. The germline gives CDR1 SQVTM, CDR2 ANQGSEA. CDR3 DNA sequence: TGCAGCGCAGGGACAGGGGGAAACACTGAAGCTTTCTTT. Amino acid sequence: CSAGTGGNTEAFF. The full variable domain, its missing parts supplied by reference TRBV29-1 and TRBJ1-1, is SAVISQKPSRDICQRGTSLTIQCQVDSQVTMMFWYRQQPGQSLTLIATANQGSEATYESGFVIDKFPISRPNLTFSTLTVSNMSPEDSSIYLCSAGTGGNTEAFFGQGTRLTVV.